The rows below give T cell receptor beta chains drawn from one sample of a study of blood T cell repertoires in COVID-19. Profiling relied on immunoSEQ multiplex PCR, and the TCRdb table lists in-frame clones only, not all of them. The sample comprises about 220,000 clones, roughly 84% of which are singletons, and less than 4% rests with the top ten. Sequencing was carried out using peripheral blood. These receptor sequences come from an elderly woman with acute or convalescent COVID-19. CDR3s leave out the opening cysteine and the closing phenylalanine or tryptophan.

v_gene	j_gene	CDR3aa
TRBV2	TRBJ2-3	ASREYTDTQY
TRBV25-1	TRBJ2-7	ASSGDILTHEQY
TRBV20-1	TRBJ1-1	SASKYEAF
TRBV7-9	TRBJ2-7	ASQTLTDYEQY
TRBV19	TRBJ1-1	ASTDLRGGNTEAF
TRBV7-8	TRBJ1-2	ASSLVVGTGIKVPDGYT
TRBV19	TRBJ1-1	ASSITGIGNTEAF
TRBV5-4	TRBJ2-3	ASSLGLAGGIHTQY
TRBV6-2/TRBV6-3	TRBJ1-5	ASSPSGIKQPQH
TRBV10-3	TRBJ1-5	AISEQVDNQPQH
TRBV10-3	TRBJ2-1	AIGSSGGPNNEQF
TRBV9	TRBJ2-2	ASGLRGGRPGELF
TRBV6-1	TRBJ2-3	ASSDIGTSVGTDTQY
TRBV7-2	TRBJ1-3	ASSPITNPGNTIY
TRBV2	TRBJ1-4	ASKNRRGGDEKLF
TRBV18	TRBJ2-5	ASSPDRAETQY
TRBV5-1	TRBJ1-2	ASSLVIAGYYGYT
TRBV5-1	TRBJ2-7	ASSLVAGGVGYEQY
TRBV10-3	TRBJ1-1	AISDNRGNTEAF
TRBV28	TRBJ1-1	ASSLEVTEAF
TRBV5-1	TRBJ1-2	ASSSTRNYGYT
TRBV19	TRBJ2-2	ASRGDRIFTSVGRELF
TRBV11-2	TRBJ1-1	ASSLSSGTEAF
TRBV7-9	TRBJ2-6	ASSPLRAGANVLT
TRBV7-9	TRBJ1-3	ASSLEQTSGNTIY
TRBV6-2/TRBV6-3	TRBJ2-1	ASSPERGGPHRYNEQF
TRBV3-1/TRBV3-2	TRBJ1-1	ASSQGQALNTEAF
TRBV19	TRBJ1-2	ASGPGTRGSYGYT
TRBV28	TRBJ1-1	ASSLGRAEAF
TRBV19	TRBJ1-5	ASSTHSGGGNQPQH
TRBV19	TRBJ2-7	ASRIRGTGGTYEQY
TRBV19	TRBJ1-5	ASSTGGRANSNQPQH
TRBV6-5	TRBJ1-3	AIQTDGNTIY
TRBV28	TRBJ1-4	ASSGTGIEEKLF
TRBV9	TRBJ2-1	ASSVDGGGGSNEQF
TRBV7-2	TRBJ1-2	ASSLDSNYGYT
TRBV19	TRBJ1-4	ASSINRQGNEKLF
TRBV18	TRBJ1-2	ASSLGTGSPAEGYT
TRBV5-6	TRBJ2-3	ASSLGGDTDTQY
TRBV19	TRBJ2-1	ASREGSSYNEQF